This entry describes one T cell receptor (beta chain). Its binding antigen is unknown. Nothing much larger sits one base from this clone, and base qualities are not available. These data come from a study of blood T cell repertoires in COVID-19 (TCRdb year 2020). Study-level background: The collaborator samples originated in the United States, Italy and Spain and spanned the acute and convalescent phases of COVID-19. Where HLA class I and class II types were available, the types were taken from metadata supplied by the sample provider, not from assay-based typing. A freely available public database, intended as a resource for researchers studying the immune response to SARS-CoV-2, is where the repertoires were released. The prospective study material was composed of cDNA or gDNA derived from T cells, B-cell-depleted T cells, or PBMCs. The dataset comprised deeply sampled blood TCRbeta repertoires from subjects exposed to, actively infected with, or recovered from COVID-19. Samples came from the ongoing ImmuneRACE study (first 160 participants) plus 1,254 subjects from 6 global collaborators. A de-identified subject ID, COVID-19 status, age in years and sex were almost always included in the sample metadata.

Beyond this particular receptor, the publication reports: The amount of clinical and demographic metadata varied by source and participant and was provided uncurated.

Each collaborating institution followed its own protocols to collect whole blood in K2EDTA tubes. For TCRbeta analysis, collaborators shipped samples as frozen whole blood, isolated PBMCs, or DNA extracted from either of those sample types. The germline V gene sets CDR1 to SGDLS and CDR2 to YYNGEE. Relative to germline, V is missing 4 bases and J is missing 3 bases, with 2 bases of the junction outside any gene match. The CDR3 holds 14 amino acids from the cysteine to the phenylalanine. The retained sequence is limited to the CDR3, 42 bases, with the frame set at the first base. The immunoSEQ Assay, a bias-controlled multiplex PCR, was used to amplify TCRbeta CDR3 regions from genomic DNA. The original methods were these. Within the assay, amplification of reference gene primers was used to estimate how many nucleated cells each sample contained. To quantify the absolute abundance of each unique TCRbeta CDR3 rearrangement, sequence reads were collapsed and filtered. Productive Simpson clonality was computed per sample as the square root of Simpson's diversity index over productive rearrangements. TCRdb carries this immuneACCESS record with in-frame sequences only. Its versions omit some clonotypes, under half of them owing to an unresolved V gene in the studies checked, with the rest unexplained. The DNA gave D and trimming, while V, J and clone size come from that table. This sample comprises roughly 80,000 clones, 65% to 85% of them detected only once. The ten most abundant clones make up roughly 15% of the sample.

The chain employs TRBV9 and TRBJ1-3; 9 central nucleotides agree with TRBD1. This TCR came from a man aged 70 or older with active or convalescent COVID-19. Material: peripheral blood. CDR3 region: CASSRTGVGNTIYF. The DNA sequence is as follows: TGTGCCAGCAGCCGGACAGGGGTTGGAAACACCATATATTTT.